The 10 T cell receptor beta chains given below trace back to one sample, sequenced in a study of shared T cell receptors in the human thymus. Assay used: immunoSEQ multiplex PCR; TCRdb lists only in-frame clones, some missing. This sample has 500,000 to 550,000 clones, with about 84% found just once. This same sample was also part of a study on human thymus T cells.

The sample consisted of thymocytes. These receptors were obtained from a boy in the first two years of life with a congenital heart defect.

The rearrangement joins TRBV5-1 to TRBJ1-4; 7 bases map to TRBD1. After removal of 4 bases from V and 0 bases from J, the junction contained 6 bases not matched to a gene. Germline V gene sequence: CDR1 SGHRS, CDR2 YFSETQ. CDR3 size: 16 residues. CDR3 sequence reads: CASSQRQGATNEKLFF. The CDR3 coding sequence is TGCGCCAGCAGCCAAAGACAGGGAGCAACTAATGAAAAACTGTTTTTT.

The rearrangement joins TRBV19 to TRBJ2-1; 7 nucleotides align to TRBD2. CDR3 size: 13 residues. V lost 10 bases to trimming and J lost 6 bases; unmatched junction nucleotides: 9. Germline loops: CDR1 LNHDA, CDR2 SQIVND (reference sequence). Here the CDR3 DNA reads TGTGCCACGAAGCGGGACGACATCAATGAGCAGTTCTTC. Translated: CATKRDDINEQFF.

The CDR3 is CASSLLSSGRASYEQYF. The DNA for the CDR3 is TGTGCCAGCAGTTTACTCTCTAGCGGGAGGGCATCCTACGAGCAGTACTTC. This sequence joins TRBV27 and TRBJ2-7, with 12 bases matching TRBD2. Germline CDR1 is MNHEY and CDR2 is SMNVEV (reference sequence). V was clipped by 2 bases and J by 1 base; unmatched bases: 6. This CDR3 has 17 residues.

The chain uses TRBV7-5 and TRBJ2-1; the D segment call TRBD2 is taken from the table without a DNA check. TRBV7-5 is listed as a pseudogene. The CDR3 runs 16 residues. The CDR3 is CARTSGGGPVYNEQFF. The DNA for the CDR3 is TGTGCCAGAACCTCTGGGGGAGGGCCAGTCTACAATGAGCAGTTCTTC.

Concerning this clone itself: A junction end diverges from the germline sequence, so it may reflect a read error. This chain connects TRBV7-6 to TRBJ2-1, with 9 bases identical to TRBD2. In germline, CDR1 is SGHVS, CDR2 FNYEAQ. The CDR3 runs 17 residues. Here the CDR3 reads CASSLALAGGSSNEQFF. The CDR3 coding sequence is TGTGCCAGCAGCTTAGCCCTTGCGGGAGGGTCCTCCAATGAGCAGTTCTTC.

The chain joins TRBV5-4 to TRBJ1-1; D possibly corresponds to TRBD1 (6 bases). V gave up 0 bases and J gave up 4 bases, with 10 bases separating them. Looked up from germline, CDR1 is SGHNT and CDR2 is YYREEE (reference sequence). The CDR3 is 14 residues long. The CDR3 here is CASSLVRGFTEAFF. The CDR3, as DNA: TGTGCCAGCAGCTTGGTTAGGGGGTTCACTGAAGCTTTCTTT.

The chain carries TRBV4-3 and TRBJ2-7; 11 bases map to TRBD2. Germline V CDR1 and CDR2: LGHNA, YSLEER. V shed 1 base, J shed 5 bases, and the junction held 13 bases outside the gene matches. The CDR3 extends over 18 amino acids. CDR3 loop: CASSQGPTVGLAVHEQYF. DNA of the CDR3: TGCGCCAGCAGCCAAGGCCCAACGGTGGGACTAGCGGTCCACGAGCAGTACTTC.

Turning to this clone: The same CDR3 also results from other DNA sequences found in this sample. The V and J genes are TRBV28 and TRBJ2-7; D is ambiguous. Germline CDR1 MDHEN, CDR2 SYDVKM. The CDR3 has 11 residues. V dropped 4 bases and J dropped 1 base, with 2 bases sitting between them. CDR3 in DNA: TGTGCCAGCAGTTCTTCCTACGAGCAGTACTTC. This gives the protein CASSSSYEQYF. The variable domain in full, completed from reference TRBV28 and TRBJ2-7, reads DVKVTQSSRYLVKRTGEKVFLECVQDMDHENMFWYRQDPGLGLRLIYFSYDVKMKEKGDIPEGYSVSREKKERFSLILESASTNQTSMYLCASSSSYEQYFGPGTRLTVT.

The CDR3 region is CASSLDRYGYTF. The CDR3 DNA reads as TGTGCCAGCAGCCTGGACAGATATGGCTACACCTTC. The chain is built from TRBV11-3 and TRBJ1-2, with D perhaps matching TRBD1 (6 bases). The CDR3 length is 12 residues. Germline V gives CDR1 SGHNT, CDR2 YENEEA. Trimming cost V 5 bases and J 5 bases, with 9 bases left between them.

The chain recombines TRBV28 with TRBJ1-1, with 8 bases aligning to TRBD1. The CDR3 loop spans 16 amino acids. Looked up from germline, CDR1 is MDHEN and CDR2 is SYDVKM. V lost 5 bases, J lost 0 bases, and 8 bases stayed unmatched. The CDR3 bases are TGTGCCAGCAGTCCGGGAGGACAGGGTCTGAACACTGAAGCTTTCTTT. This gives the protein CASSPGGQGLNTEAFF.